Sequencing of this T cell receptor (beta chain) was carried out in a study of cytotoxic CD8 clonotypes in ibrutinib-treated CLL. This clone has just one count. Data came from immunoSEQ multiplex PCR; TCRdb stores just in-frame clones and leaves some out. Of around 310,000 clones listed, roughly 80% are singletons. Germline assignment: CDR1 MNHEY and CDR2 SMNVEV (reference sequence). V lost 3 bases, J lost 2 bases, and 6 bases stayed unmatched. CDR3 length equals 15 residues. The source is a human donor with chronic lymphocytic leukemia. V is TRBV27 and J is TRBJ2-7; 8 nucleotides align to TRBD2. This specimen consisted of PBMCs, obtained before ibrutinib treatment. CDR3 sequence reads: CASSFVTSGAYEQYF. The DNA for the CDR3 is TGTGCCAGCAGTTTCGTAACTAGCGGCGCCTACGAGCAGTACTTC.